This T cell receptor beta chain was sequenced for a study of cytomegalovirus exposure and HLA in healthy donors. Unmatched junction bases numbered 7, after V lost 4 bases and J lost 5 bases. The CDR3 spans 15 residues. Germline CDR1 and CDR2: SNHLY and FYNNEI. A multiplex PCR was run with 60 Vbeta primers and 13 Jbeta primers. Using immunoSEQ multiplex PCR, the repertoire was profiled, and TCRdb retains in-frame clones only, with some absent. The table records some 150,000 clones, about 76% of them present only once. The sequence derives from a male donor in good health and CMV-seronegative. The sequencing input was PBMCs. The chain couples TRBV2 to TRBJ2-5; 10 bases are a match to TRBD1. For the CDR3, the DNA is TGTGCCAGCAGTGCCGGGACAGGGGCTTTCGAGACCCAGTACTTC. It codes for CASSAGTGAFETQYF.